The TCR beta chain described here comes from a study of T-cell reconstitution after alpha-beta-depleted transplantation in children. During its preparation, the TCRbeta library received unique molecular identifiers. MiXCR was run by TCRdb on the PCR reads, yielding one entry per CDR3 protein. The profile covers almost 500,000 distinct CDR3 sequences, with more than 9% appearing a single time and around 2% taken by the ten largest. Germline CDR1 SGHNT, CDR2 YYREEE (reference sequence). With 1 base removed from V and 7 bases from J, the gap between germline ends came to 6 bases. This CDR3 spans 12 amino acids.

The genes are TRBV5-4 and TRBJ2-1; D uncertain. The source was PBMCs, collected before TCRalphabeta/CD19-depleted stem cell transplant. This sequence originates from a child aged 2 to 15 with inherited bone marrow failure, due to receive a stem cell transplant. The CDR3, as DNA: TGTGCCAGCAGCTTGTGGGAAAATGAGCAGTTCTTC. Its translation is CASSLWENEQFF.